Listed below are T cell receptor beta chains from one sample, sequenced in a study of CD8+ T cells in alopecia areata. TCRdb keeps only in-frame clones here, not all; method: immunoSEQ multiplex PCR. In the table there are under 300,000 clones, 60% of which are singletons. The sequencing used CD4+ T cells sorted from blood, collected between weeks 51 and 54, from a patient treated with tofacitinib. These receptor sequences come from a human donor with alopecia areata. The CDR3 runs from the conserved cysteine through the conserved F or W. The D gene is left open where the match is weak. Some rows have no size entry. The others give once, few or many, or a class for an expanded clone.

NA,NA,TRBJ2-5,TRBV9,CASSVATGEAETQYF,TGTGCCAGCAGCGTAGCTACCGGCGAGGCGGAGACCCAGTACTTC
NA,NA,TRBJ2-7,TRBV6-6,CASTRSSYEQYF,TGTGCCAGCACAAGGAGCTCCTACGAGCAGTACTTC
NA,NA,TRBJ1-4,TRBV18,CASSPPRQGTATNEKLFF,TGTGCCAGCTCACCACCGCGGCAGGGAACTGCAACTAATGAAAAACTGTTTTTT
NA,NA,TRBJ2-7,TRBV15,CATSSNRGYEQYF,TGTGCCACCAGCAGCAACAGAGGGTACGAGCAGTACTTC
NA,once,TRBJ2-3,TRBV9,CASSVYPSTDTQYF,TGTGCCAGCAGCGTATACCCAAGCACAGATACGCAGTATTTT
NA,NA,TRBJ2-2,TRBV6-5,CASSYFGELFF,TGTGCCAGCAGTTACTTCGGGGAGCTGTTTTTT
NA,few,TRBJ1-5,TRBV25-1,CASSEYPRRVGNQPQHF,TGTGCCAGCAGTGAATACCCCCGGAGGGTCGGCAATCAGCCCCAGCATTTT
TRBD1,few,TRBJ1-2,TRBV5-6,CASSPGVGGTGLYGYTF,TGTGCCAGCAGCCCTGGGGTCGGCGGGACAGGACTCTATGGCTACACCTTC
TRBD1,NA,TRBJ1-2,TRBV18,CASSKEDRGRGYTF,TGTGCCAGCTCAAAAGAGGACAGGGGGAGAGGCTACACCTTC
NA,NA,TRBJ1-6,TRBV7-2,CASSRESGRSPLHF,TGTGCCAGCAGCCGGGAGTCAGGGCGGTCACCCCTCCACTTT
NA,few,TRBJ1-1,TRBV29-1,CSVEILGVASTEAFF,TGCAGCGTTGAAATTTTGGGGGTTGCCTCCACTGAAGCTTTCTTT
NA,few,TRBJ1-5,TRBV10-3,CATSVDRSNQPQHF,TGTGCCACATCGGTGGACAGATCCAATCAGCCCCAGCATTTT
TRBD2,NA,TRBJ2-1,TRBV29-1,CSAKPNSGDYNEQFF,TGCAGCGCTAAGCCCAATAGCGGGGACTACAATGAGCAGTTCTTC
NA,NA,TRBJ2-3,TRBV5-1,CASSLGLERNTDTQYF,TGCGCCAGCAGCTTGGGACTAGAAAGGAACACAGATACGCAGTATTTT
NA,few,TRBJ1-2,TRBV29-1,CSAPQGYTF,TGCAGCGCCCCTCAAGGCTACACCTTC
TRBD1,NA,TRBJ2-7,TRBV7-2,CASSLGSTGVYEQYF,TGTGCCAGCAGCTTAGGGTCTACAGGGGTCTACGAGCAGTACTTC
NA,NA,TRBJ2-7,TRBV2,CASTRDSSYRYEQYF,TGTGCCAGCACGCGGGACAGCTCTTACCGTTACGAGCAGTACTTC
NA,many,TRBJ2-5,TRBV7-8,CASSKGGQETQYF,TGTGCCAGCAGCAAGGGGGGCCAAGAGACCCAGTACTTC
NA,few,TRBJ2-7,TRBV5-1,CASSGGRTLTYEQYF,TGCGCCAGCAGCGGGGGAAGGACCCTTACCTACGAGCAGTACTTC
NA,NA,TRBJ2-3,TRBV29-1,CSVETADTQYF,TGCAGCGTTGAGACAGCTGATACGCAGTATTTT
NA,NA,TRBJ2-1,TRBV6-5,CASSDQSSYNEQFF,TGTGCCAGCAGTGACCAGAGCTCCTACAATGAGCAGTTCTTC
NA,few,TRBJ2-1,TRBV7-2,CASSFGTPVYNEQFF,TGTGCCAGCAGCTTCGGGACACCCGTATACAATGAGCAGTTCTTC
NA,NA,TRBJ2-4,TRBV7-2,CASSLDPSYGDIQYF,TGTGCCAGCAGCTTAGATCCTAGCTATGGCGACATTCAGTACTTC
NA,NA,TRBJ1-2,TRBV30,CAWDWGYGYTF,TGTGCCTGGGACTGGGGGTATGGCTACACCTTC
TRBD1,NA,TRBJ1-2,TRBV10-2,CASSEARGQGAGGYTF,TGCGCCAGCAGTGAGGCTCGGGGACAGGGGGCTGGAGGCTACACCTTC
TRBD2,few,TRBJ2-1,TRBV2,CASSRISSGGNEQFF,TGTGCCAGCAGTCGAATCTCTAGCGGGGGAAATGAGCAGTTCTTC
NA,NA,TRBJ2-7,TRBV9,CASSVGAESYEQYF,TGTGCCAGCAGCGTAGGAGCGGAGAGCTACGAGCAGTACTTC
NA,few,TRBJ2-7,TRBV27,CASSRAIRGEQYF,TGTGCCAGCAGCCGAGCGATACGAGGCGAGCAGTACTTC